The text below deals with one T cell receptor (beta chain). This specimen comes from a study of blood T cells in healthy people across ages. The second PCR ran roughly 7 to 12 cycles with a sample-barcoded 5' primer and J-beta primers. TCRdb re-called the 5' RACE reads with MiXCR, one entry per CDR3 protein. The sample includes approximately 680,000 distinct CDR3 sequences, approximately 29% of them seen just once. The V gene lost 6 bases and the J gene lost 9 bases, with 14 bases spanning the gap. The CDR3 has 12 residues. The germline CDR1 and CDR2 sequences are MNHEY and SVGAGI. This sequence joins TRBV6-5 and TRBJ1-1; perhaps TRBD1 as D (6 bases). The sample taken for sequencing was blood. The TCR originated in a woman older than 75 in good health. This CDR3 reads CASSQTGGKAFF. The CDR3 coding sequence is TGTGCCAGCAGCCAGACAGGAGGTAAAGCTTTCTTT.